Following are 10 T cell receptor beta chains from one sample sequenced in a study of blood T cell repertoires in COVID-19. The assay was immunoSEQ multiplex PCR, and TCRdb's table has in-frame clones only and misses some. The sample holds nearly 100,000 clones, roughly four fifths seen once. Sequencing was performed on peripheral blood. The receptors come from a man aged 65 to 79 with acute or convalescent COVID-19.

The rearrangement joins TRBV19 to TRBJ1-5; 8 nucleotides line up with TRBD1. The CDR3 is 16 amino acids. Germline CDR1 reads LNHDA; CDR2 reads SQIVND (reference sequence). After removal of 3 bases from V and 6 bases from J, the junction contained 10 bases not matched to a gene. The DNA of the CDR3 is TGTGCCAGTAGTATCGCTTGGGACAGGCCGGGTCAGCCCCAGCATTTT. Translating it yields CASSIAWDRPGQPQHF. The whole variable domain, filled in from reference TRBV19 and TRBJ1-5, reads DGGITQSPKYLFRKEGQNVTLSCEQNLNHDAMYWYRQDPGQGLRLIYYSQIVNDFQKGDIAEGYSVSREKKESFPLTVTSAQKNPTAFYLCASSIAWDRPGQPQHFGDGTRLSIL.

This chain uses TRBV19 with TRBJ1-5; D is perhaps TRBD1 (5 bases). CDR3 size: 14 residues. V was clipped by 3 bases and J by 6 bases, with 12 bases between them. The germline V gene encodes CDR1 LNHDA and CDR2 SQIVND (reference sequence). The CDR3 here is CASSISGNSQPQHF. The CDR3 nucleotides are TGTGCCAGTAGTATTTCAGGGAATAGTCAGCCCCAGCATTTT.

The chain employs TRBV6-2 or TRBV6-3 and TRBJ1-2; weak D call: TRBD1 (5 bases). The CDR3 is made up of 13 amino acids. In germline, CDR1 is MNHEY, CDR2 SVGEGT. V dropped 3 bases and J dropped 8 bases, with 13 bases sitting between them. For the CDR3, the DNA is TGTGCCAGCAGTTATGATTCAGGGCTCGGCTACACCTTC. Translated, it gives CASSYDSGLGYTF.

Here the CDR3 reads CAYRDRGSQPQHF. As DNA, the CDR3 is TGTGCCTACCGGGACAGGGGGAGTCAGCCCCAGCATTTT. This rearrangement joins TRBV30 to TRBJ1-5, with TRBD1 matching 11 bases. The junction had 5 bases not matched to a gene; V was cut back by 7 bases and J by 6 bases. Germline CDR1 and CDR2: GTSNPN and SVGIG (reference sequence). There are 13 residues in the CDR3.

The V and J genes are TRBV25-1 and TRBJ1-2; D possibly corresponds to TRBD1 (5 bases). Trimming removed 6 bases from V and 8 bases from J, with 10 bases in between. This CDR3 comprises 11 residues. The V gene's germline CDR1 is MGHDK and CDR2 SYGVNS. CDR3 residues: CASRQDGGYTF. The CDR3 DNA reads TGTGCCAGCAGACAGGACGGCGGCTACACCTTC.

This sequence joins TRBV30 and TRBJ2-5; TRBD2 is a possible D gene (6 bases). The CDR3 consists of 15 residues. Germline V gene lookup returns CDR1 GTSNPN and CDR2 SVGIG (reference sequence). V shed 0 bases and J shed 5 bases, with 16 bases lying between them. The CDR3 sequence: CAWSVRGAGRETQYF. The CDR3 nucleotides read TGTGCCTGGAGTGTACGAGGGGCAGGGAGGGAGACCCAGTACTTC.

The chain couples TRBV5-6 to TRBJ1-4, with D tentatively TRBD1 (5 bases). The CDR3 totals 15 residues. Germline lookup yields CDR1 SGHDT and CDR2 YYEEEE. V was cut by 0 bases and J by 4 bases, with 10 bases left in between. The CDR3 spells CASSLVTGVNEKLFF. CDR3 DNA: TGTGCCAGCAGCTTGGTTACGGGGGTTAATGAAAAACTGTTTTTT.

This clone is a singleton in its sample. V usage is TRBV7-9 and J usage is TRBJ1-5; D is ambiguous. V dropped 1 base and J dropped 0 bases, with 4 bases sitting between them. The CDR3 length is 14 residues. Per the germline V gene, CDR1 is SEHNR and CDR2 is FQNEAQ (reference sequence). CDR3 protein: CASSLDGSNQPQHF. The CDR3 region has the DNA TGTGCCAGCAGCTTAGACGGTAGCAATCAGCCCCAGCATTTT.

V usage is TRBV4-2 and J usage is TRBJ1-1; D unresolved. V lost 3 bases to trimming and J lost 5 bases, with 10 bases between them. CDR3 size: 13 residues. CDR1 is LGHNA, CDR2 YNFKEQ, per germline. The CDR3 loop reads CASSHRWETEAFF. The CDR3 coding sequence is TGTGCCAGCAGCCACCGGTGGGAGACTGAAGCTTTCTTT.

J is TRBJ2-5 and V is TRBV10-3, with 8 positions matching TRBD1. The length of the CDR3 is 13 residues. J gave up 4 bases and V 5 bases, and 3 bases lay outside the gene matches. CDR1 and CDR2 (germline): ENHRY, SYGVKD. Here the CDR3 reads CAISTDRGETQYF. The DNA of the CDR3 is TGTGCCATCAGTACTGACAGGGGAGAGACCCAGTACTTC.